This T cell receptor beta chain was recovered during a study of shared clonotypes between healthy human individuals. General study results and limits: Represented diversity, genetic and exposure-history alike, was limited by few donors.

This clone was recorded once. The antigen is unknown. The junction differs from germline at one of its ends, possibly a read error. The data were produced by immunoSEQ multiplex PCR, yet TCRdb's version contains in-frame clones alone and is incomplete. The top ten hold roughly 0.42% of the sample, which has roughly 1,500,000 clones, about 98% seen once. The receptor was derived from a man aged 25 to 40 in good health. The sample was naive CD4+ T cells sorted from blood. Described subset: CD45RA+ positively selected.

The CDR3 DNA reads as TGTGCCAGCACCTTGGGGATCATGGCCAGGCGCGATGGCTACACCTTC. Amino acids: CASTLGIMARRDGYTF. The genes are TRBV5-6 and TRBJ1-2; D ambiguous. The CDR3 is 16 amino acids. In germline, CDR1 is SGHDT, CDR2 YYEEEE.